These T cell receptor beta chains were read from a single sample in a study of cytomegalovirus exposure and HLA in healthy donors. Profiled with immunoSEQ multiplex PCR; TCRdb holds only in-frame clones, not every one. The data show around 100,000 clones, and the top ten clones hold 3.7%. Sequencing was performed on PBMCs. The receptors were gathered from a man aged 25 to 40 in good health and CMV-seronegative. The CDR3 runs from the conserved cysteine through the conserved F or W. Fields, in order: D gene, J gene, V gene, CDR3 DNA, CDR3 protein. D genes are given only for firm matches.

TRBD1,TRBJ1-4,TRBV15,TGTGCCACCAGCACGCGGGAAGACAGGGGGAGGGTCTCTCCCGAAAAACTGTTTTTT,CATSTREDRGRVSPEKLFF
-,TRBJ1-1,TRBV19,TGTGCCAGTAGAATGGGGAGGGGTCAGACTGAAGCTTTCTTT,CASRMGRGQTEAFF
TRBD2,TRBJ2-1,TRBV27,TGTGCCAGCAGTTTTTATCAGGGAGGGGTCGGCAATGAGCAGTTCTTC,CASSFYQGGVGNEQFF
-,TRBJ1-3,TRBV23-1,TGCGCCAGCAGTCATGGCAAGAACCCTATTACATCCAGGGACACCATATATTTT,CASSHGKNPITSRDTIYF
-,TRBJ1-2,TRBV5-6,TGTGCCAGCACCCTTAGCCACTATGGCTACACCTTC,CASTLSHYGYTF
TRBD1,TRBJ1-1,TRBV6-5,TGTGCCAGCAGCCGGACAGGGGGGGACACTGAAGCTTTCTTT,CASSRTGGDTEAFF
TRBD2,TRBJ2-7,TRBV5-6,TGTGCCAGCAGCAAGGCACTAGCGGCCGGGGAGTACTTC,CASSKALAAGEYF
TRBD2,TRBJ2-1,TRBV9,TGTGCCAGCAGCCAACGGGGGGACTCCTACAATGAGCAGTTCTTC,CASSQRGDSYNEQFF
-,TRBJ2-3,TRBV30,TGTGCCTGGACACCAGGGGTCACAGATACGCAGTATTTT,CAWTPGVTDTQYF
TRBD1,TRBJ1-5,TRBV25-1,TGTGCCAGCGGGGGAACCGGGACAGGGGGGCAGCCCCAGCATTTT,CASGGTGTGGQPQHF
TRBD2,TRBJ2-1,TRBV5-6,TGTGCCAGCAGCCTGACCCAAGCGGGGGGGTACAATGAGCAGTTCTTC,CASSLTQAGGYNEQFF
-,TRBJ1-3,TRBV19,TGTGCCAGTAGTATAGTGGCAGGAACTGGAAACACCATATATTTT,CASSIVAGTGNTIYF
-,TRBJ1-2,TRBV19,TGTGCCAGTAGTATAATGATGACTCGCGACTATGGCTACACCTTC,CASSIMMTRDYGYTF
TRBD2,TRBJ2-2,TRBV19,TGTGCCAGTAGTTTCCGTAGCGGGGGCGCCGTGAACACCGGGGAGCTGTTTTTT,CASSFRSGGAVNTGELFF
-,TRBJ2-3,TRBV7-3,TGTGCCAGCAGCTTAACGAGTCCTAGCACAGATACGCAGTATTTT,CASSLTSPSTDTQYF
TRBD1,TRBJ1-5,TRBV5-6,TGTGCCAGCAGCTCACTCAGGGGGCGAGGCAATCAGCCCCAGCATTTT,CASSSLRGRGNQPQHF